These T cell receptor beta chains were read from a single sample in a study of preoperative IRX-2 immunotherapy in early breast cancer. The assay was immunoSEQ multiplex PCR, and TCRdb's table has in-frame clones only and misses some. The sample records 90,000 to 100,000 clones, around 86% being singletons. Sequences were derived from tumor tissue, sampled after IRX-2 immunotherapy. The receptors shown here come from a human donor with breast cancer. Both conserved end residues are part of each CDR3. A D gene is named only where the DNA matches it firmly. Size values are once, few and many counts, or a class for expanded clones, and some rows have none.

v_call	d_call	j_call	clone_size	cdr3_nt	cdr3_aa
TRBV19	TRBD1	TRBJ2-3	.	TGTGCCAGTAGTATCGGACAGGGTGTAACAGATACGCAGTATTTT	CASSIGQGVTDTQYF
TRBV7-4	.	TRBJ1-1	.	TGTGCCAGCAACTCGGGAAGGGGATTTGAAGCTTTCTTT	CASNSGRGFEAFF
TRBV19	.	TRBJ1-1	.	TGTGCCAGTAGTCTGGGGGGACATCACACTGAAGCTTTCTTT	CASSLGGHHTEAFF
TRBV7-1	.	TRBJ2-7	.	TGTGCCAGCAGCTTAGGCAGGGGCCTTACCTACGAGCAGTACTTC	CASSLGRGLTYEQYF
TRBV28	.	TRBJ1-2	.	TGTGCCATCCTTGGGCCAGCACGGGGCTACACCTTC	CAILGPARGYTF
TRBV2	.	TRBJ1-5	.	TGTGCCAGCAGTGAAGGTGGCAATCAGCCCCAGCATTTT	CASSEGGNQPQHF
TRBV5-1	TRBD2	TRBJ2-7	.	TGCGCCAGCAGACGACTAGCGGGGGCCTACGAGCAGTACTTC	CASRRLAGAYEQYF
TRBV28	TRBD2	TRBJ2-4	.	TGTGCCAGCAGTTTGAGGCGGGAGGTAGCCAAAAACATTCAGTACTTC	CASSLRREVAKNIQYF
TRBV25-1	.	TRBJ2-7	.	TGTGCCAGCAGTATGTCCGGGCCTGGGCAGGGCGAGCAGTACTTC	CASSMSGPGQGEQYF
TRBV11-1	.	TRBJ1-5	once	TGTGCCAGCAGCTTAGGAACAAGCGATAGCAATCAGCCCCAGCATTTT	CASSLGTSDSNQPQHF
TRBV6-8	TRBD2	TRBJ2-2	.	TGTGCCAGCAGAACTGGATCCGGGACTAGCGGCGGGGAGCTGTTTTTT	CASRTGSGTSGGELFF
TRBV19	.	TRBJ1-5	.	TGTGCCAGTAGTACAGGGGCGGGGAATCAGCCCCAGCATTTT	CASSTGAGNQPQHF
TRBV19	.	TRBJ2-1	.	TGTGCCAGTAGTCGAAGGGACAATGAGCAGTTCTTC	CASSRRDNEQFF
TRBV11-3	TRBD1	TRBJ1-6	few	TGTGCCAGCAGCCCCCGAGGGGGCCAGGGGTCACCCCTCCACTTT	CASSPRGGQGSPLHF
TRBV7-1	.	TRBJ2-5	.	TGTGCCAGCAGCTCGACACCCCTCGGTGAGACCCAGTACTTC	CASSSTPLGETQYF
TRBV18	.	TRBJ2-5	.	TGTGCCAGCTCCGGTTTGGGGGGACAAGAGACCCAGTACTTC	CASSGLGGQETQYF
TRBV18	TRBD2	TRBJ2-1	few	TGTGCCAGCTCACCAAATCGGCTAGCGGAGGTGGATGAGCAGTTCTTC	CASSPNRLAEVDEQFF
TRBV5-1	.	TRBJ2-1	.	TGCGCCAGCCGGGCAGGGGATGTTTACAATGAGCAGTTCTTC	CASRAGDVYNEQFF
TRBV28	.	TRBJ2-1	.	TGTGCCAGCACCCTTTTGGGACCCCACAATGAGCAGTTCTTC	CASTLLGPHNEQFF
TRBV6-4	.	TRBJ2-2	.	TGTGCCAGCACGGCCAGGGCGGGCACCGGGGAGCTGTTTTTT	CASTARAGTGELFF
TRBV28	.	TRBJ1-2	once	TGTGCCAGCAGTGCTGGCGGGACCCTAAACTATGGCTACACCTTC	CASSAGGTLNYGYTF
TRBV28	.	TRBJ2-7	.	TGTGCCAGCAGTGACTCTGGGAACAACTACGAGCAGTACTTC	CASSDSGNNYEQYF
TRBV28	.	TRBJ2-7	.	TGTGCCAGCAGTTTGTCGCAGCTCGAGCAGTACTTC	CASSLSQLEQYF
TRBV15	.	TRBJ1-2	.	TGTGCCACCAGCATTGGAGCCTCATTCTATGGCTACACCTTC	CATSIGASFYGYTF
TRBV30	.	TRBJ1-5	.	TGTGCCTGGAGCCCCGGGCATAGCAATCAGCCCCAGCATTTT	CAWSPGHSNQPQHF
TRBV29-1	.	TRBJ2-1	.	TGCAGCGGGGGGGGCGGCATATACAATGAGCAGTTCTTC	CSGGGGIYNEQFF
TRBV5-1	.	TRBJ1-1	.	TGCGCCAGCAGCTTGGATGGGGGGGCGAACACTGAAGCTTTCTTT	CASSLDGGANTEAFF
TRBV29-1	.	TRBJ1-1	.	TGCAGCGTTGAGGGTGGGGGCGCCACTGAAGCTTTCTTT	CSVEGGGATEAFF
TRBV28	.	TRBJ1-2	.	TGTGCCAGCAGTTTATCCGACTCGTTAGGCTACACCTTC	CASSLSDSLGYTF
TRBV12-5	.	TRBJ2-3	few	TGTGCTAGTGGCTCCGGGGATCCCACAGATACGCAGTATTTT	CASGSGDPTDTQYF
TRBV6-8	.	TRBJ2-3	.	TGTGCCAGCAGGCTCCTCTTCGGGAGTTCAGATACGCAGTATTTT	CASRLLFGSSDTQYF
TRBV29-1	.	TRBJ1-4	.	TGCAGTGGGGGGCGAACTAATGAAAAACTGTTTTTT	CSGGRTNEKLFF
TRBV6-8	.	TRBJ1-1	.	TGTGCCAGCAGTCTTATGAACACTGAAGCTTTCTTT	CASSLMNTEAFF
TRBV19	.	TRBJ1-2	once	TGTGCCAGTAGTCCCCCGACGGCGGTCTATGGCTACACCTTC	CASSPPTAVYGYTF
TRBV18	.	TRBJ1-1	.	TGTGCCAGCTCACCACCGGGTAGGGACCAAGCTTTCTTT	CASSPPGRDQAFF
TRBV30	.	TRBJ1-1	.	TGTGCCTGGAGTGTCCAGGAAAACACTGAAGCTTTCTTT	CAWSVQENTEAFF
TRBV7-6	TRBD2	TRBJ2-5	.	TGTGCCAGCAGCTCCCTCTCGGGGGGGGGAGAGACCCAGTACTTC	CASSSLSGGGETQYF
TRBV19	.	TRBJ2-4	.	TGTGCCAGTAACCCTGATACGGCCAAAAACATTCAGTACTTC	CASNPDTAKNIQYF
TRBV19	TRBD1	TRBJ1-1	.	TGTGCCAGTAGTATTTGGACAGGGGACACTGAAGCTTTCTTT	CASSIWTGDTEAFF
TRBV6-8	.	TRBJ2-7	.	TGTGCCAGCAGTTACCCCGAAGGGTCGGGTAGCGAGCAGTACTTC	CASSYPEGSGSEQYF
TRBV6-8	.	TRBJ2-2	once	TGTGCCAGCAGTTACTCGGCGGGGGCCACTACCGGGGAGCTGTTTTTT	CASSYSAGATTGELFF
TRBV22-1	.	TRBJ2-5	.	TGTGCCAGCAGAACGACTAGCGGGACGAGGCAAGAGACCCAGTACTTC	CASRTTSGTRQETQYF
TRBV19	.	TRBJ2-2	.	TGTGCCAGTAGTATTACAAGAACCGGGGAGCTGTTTTTT	CASSITRTGELFF
TRBV19	TRBD1	TRBJ2-7	.	TGTGCCAGTAGTACTAGGACAGGGCCCAGGAACTACGAGCAGTACTTC	CASSTRTGPRNYEQYF
TRBV6-8	.	TRBJ1-1	.	TGTGCCAGCAGTGGATCGGCAGCTGAAGCTTTCTTT	CASSGSAAEAFF
TRBV6-8	TRBD1	TRBJ1-5	once	TGTGCCAGCAGTTACGGAGGGGGCGGCAATCAGCCCCAGCATTTT	CASSYGGGGNQPQHF
TRBV29-1	TRBD1	TRBJ1-1	.	TGCAGCGGGGGACAGGGTTTGAACACTGAAGCTTTCTTT	CSGGQGLNTEAFF
TRBV18	.	TRBJ1-5	.	TGTGCCAGCTCATCGGCTGACGGACAGCCCCAGCATTTT	CASSSADGQPQHF
TRBV29-1	.	TRBJ1-1	once	TGCAGCGTTGCGAAGGATAACACTGAAGCTTTCTTT	CSVAKDNTEAFF
TRBV7-6	TRBD1	TRBJ2-7	.	TGTGCCAGCAGCCCGGGGACAGACGCCTACGAGCAGTACTTC	CASSPGTDAYEQYF
TRBV30	TRBD1	TRBJ2-5	.	TGTGCCTGGGACAGGGGTGACCAAGAGACCCAGTACTTC	CAWDRGDQETQYF
TRBV5-1	TRBD1	TRBJ1-2	.	TGCGCCAGCAGCTGGGACAGGAACAACTATGGCTACACCTTC	CASSWDRNNYGYTF
TRBV7-6	TRBD1	TRBJ2-2	.	TGTGCCAGCGGACACCACAGGGGGCGGAACACCGGGGAGCTGTTTTTT	CASGHHRGRNTGELFF
TRBV19	TRBD1	TRBJ2-1	.	TGTGCCAGTAGGGACAGGGTCCCTCGCAATGAGCAGTTCTTC	CASRDRVPRNEQFF
TRBV23-1	TRBD2	TRBJ2-3	.	TGCGCCAGCAGTGAAACCGGGACTAGCGTTCTGACTACGCAGTATTTT	CASSETGTSVLTTQYF